The 3 T cell receptor beta chains presented below share a single source sample, sequenced in a study of read filtering for tumor transcriptome and immune sequencing (dated by TCRdb to the early 2020s). Sequencing was performed on an Illumina HiSeq 4000. The Immunoverse kit was used to build TCR libraries from around 420 ng RNA, with molecular barcoded adaptors covering alpha/delta and beta/gamma chains. TCRdb trimmed the raw reads at Q25, called clones with MiXCR and kept productive beta chains. Identical CDR3 proteins give one entry, which carries the most common genes and DNA. The sample records 93,000 or so distinct CDR3 sequences, under 25% of which are singletons. 10% to 12% of the sample is taken by the ten largest. Sequencing was carried out using a population of CD138-negative cells sorted from bone marrow. The label giving this sample's cell subset or site can be read as: bone marrow mononuclear cells depleted of CD138+ plasma/myeloma cells by negative magnetic selection. The receptors were sampled from a donor aged 40 or older with multiple myeloma.

Comment on this clonotype: A much larger clone sits a single nucleotide away, making a read error possible. V and J are TRBV29-1 and TRBJ2-2, with D perhaps matching TRBD2 (6 bases). This CDR3 is built from 15 residues. Germline CDR1 and CDR2: SQVTM and ANQGSEA. CDR3 amino acids: CSVGGGQPNTGELLF. The CDR3 DNA sequence: TGCAGCGTCGGGGGTGGGCAACCCAACACCGGGGAGCTGCTTTTT.

The rearrangement links TRBV2 to TRBJ2-1; D perhaps matches TRBD1 (6 bases). The CDR3 contains 12 residues. Trimming pared 6 bases from V and 11 bases from J, leaving 14 bases between. Germline V gene sequence: CDR1 SNHLY, CDR2 FYNNEI. This CDR3 reads CASRIEGDKQFF. The CDR3 DNA reads as TGTGCCAGCAGAATCGAGGGGGATAAGCAGTTCTTC.

With respect to this clonotype: This sequence may be a read error, since a much larger clone differs from it by one base. This chain connects TRBV7-9 to TRBJ1-1; D is perhaps TRBD1 (5 bases). The V end was cut by 5 bases, the J end by 1 base, with 11 bases between. Germline values: CDR1 SEHNR, CDR2 FQNEAQ (reference sequence). There are 14 residues in the CDR3. This chain's CDR3 is CASSLGGSNTEAFF. DNA of the CDR3: TGTGCCAGCAGCCTCGGGGGGTCGAACACTGAAGCTTTCTTT.